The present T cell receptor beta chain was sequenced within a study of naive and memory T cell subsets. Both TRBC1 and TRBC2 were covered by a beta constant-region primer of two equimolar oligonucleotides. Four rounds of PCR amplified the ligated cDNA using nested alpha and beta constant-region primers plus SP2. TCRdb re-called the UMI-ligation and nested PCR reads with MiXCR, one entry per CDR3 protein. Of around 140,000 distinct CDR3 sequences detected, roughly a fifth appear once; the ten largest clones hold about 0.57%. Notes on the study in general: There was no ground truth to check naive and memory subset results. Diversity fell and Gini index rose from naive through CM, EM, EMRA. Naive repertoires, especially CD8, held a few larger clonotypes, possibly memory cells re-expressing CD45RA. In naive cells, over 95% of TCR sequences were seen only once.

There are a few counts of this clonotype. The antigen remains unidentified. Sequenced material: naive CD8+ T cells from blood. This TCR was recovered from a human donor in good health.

The CDR3 coding sequence is TGTGCCAGCAGTCGGGGCCGTAGCGGCAATGAGCAGTTCTTC. Its protein product is CASSRGRSGNEQFF. J is TRBJ2-1 and V is TRBV6-5; tentative D call: TRBD2 (6 bases). Trimming cost V 5 bases and J 6 bases, with 14 bases left between them. This CDR3 spans 14 amino acids. Germline-derived CDR1 and CDR2 are MNHEY and SVGAGI.